This T cell receptor beta chain was observed in a study of identical twins. The V gene end was trimmed by 4 bases and the J gene end by 3 bases; junction bases not matched to a gene: 4. Germline V gene sequence: CDR1 SEHNR, CDR2 FQNEAQ (reference sequence). The CDR3 runs to 15 residues. Using its own MiXCR run on the 5' RACE reads, TCRdb lists one record per CDR3 protein. The sample lists about 340,000 distinct CDR3 sequences; 9% to 15% were seen once. A further study also used this sample, focusing on yellow fever vaccine responses in identical twins.

The chain is built from TRBV7-9 and TRBJ2-7, with 12 bases lining up with TRBD2. This receptor was identified in a woman under 30 in good health. Sample: CD8+ T cells sorted from blood. The CDR3 here is CASSSGLAGNYEQYF. The DNA of the CDR3 is TGTGCCAGCAGCTCAGGACTAGCGGGGAACTACGAGCAGTACTTC.